This is a list of T cell receptor beta chains from one sample in a study of blood T cell repertoires in COVID-19. Using immunoSEQ multiplex PCR, the repertoire was profiled, and TCRdb retains in-frame clones only, with some absent. Among about 200,000 clones listed, about 86% were seen once. Material for sequencing was PBMCs or T cells enriched from blood (not recorded which). Receptors originate from a woman between 45 and 60 years old with acute COVID-19. Each CDR3 is given with its conserved first and last residue. A D gene is named only where the DNA matches it firmly. Clone size is not always given. Where it is, it says once, few, many or a class for expanded clones.

size: -; D: TRBD1; J: TRBJ1-2; V: TRBV5-1; CDR3: CASSLTGTDLGYTF; DNA: TGCGCCAGCAGCTTGACAGGGACAGACCTTGGCTACACCTTC
size: -; D: TRBD2; J: TRBJ2-1; V: TRBV28; CDR3: CASSRLAGHEQFF; DNA: TGTGCCAGCAGCAGACTAGCGGGCCATGAGCAGTTCTTC
size: -; D: TRBD2; J: TRBJ2-2; V: TRBV15; CDR3: CATSRVGLAGSNTGELFF; DNA: TGTGCCACCAGCAGAGTCGGACTAGCGGGGTCGAACACCGGGGAGCTGTTTTTT
size: -; D: -; J: TRBJ2-3; V: TRBV12-5; CDR3: CASGLVLGAPDTQYF; DNA: TGTGCTAGTGGTTTGGTACTGGGGGCCCCAGATACGCAGTATTTT
size: -; D: TRBD2; J: TRBJ2-5; V: TRBV11-3; CDR3: CASSLGGGETQYF; DNA: TGTGCCAGCAGCTTGGGCGGGGGGGAGACCCAGTACTTC
size: -; D: -; J: TRBJ1-5; V: TRBV7-2; CDR3: CASTLGRAGQPQHF; DNA: TGTGCCAGCACCCTCGGGAGGGCCGGTCAGCCCCAGCATTTT
size: -; D: TRBD2; J: TRBJ2-5; V: TRBV7-2; CDR3: CASSSGGASGLTQYF; DNA: TGTGCCAGCAGCTCAGGTGGGGCTAGCGGCCTGACCCAGTACTTC
size: -; D: -; J: TRBJ1-5; V: TRBV28; CDR3: CASSSRNQPQHF; DNA: TGTGCCAGCAGTTCTAGGAATCAGCCCCAGCATTTT
size: -; D: TRBD1; J: TRBJ1-5; V: TRBV25-1; CDR3: CASAWTGSNQPQHF; DNA: TGTGCCAGCGCCTGGACAGGTTCTAATCAGCCCCAGCATTTT
size: -; D: -; J: TRBJ1-6; V: TRBV2; CDR3: CATQTGENSPLHF; DNA: TGTGCCACCCAGACAGGTGAAAATTCACCCCTCCACTTT
size: -; D: -; J: TRBJ1-3; V: TRBV6-2/TRBV6-3; CDR3: CASSYRRVSGNTIYF; DNA: TGTGCCAGCAGTTATCGGCGGGTCTCTGGAAACACCATATATTTT
size: -; D: -; J: TRBJ1-3; V: TRBV9; CDR3: CASSPQGQTSGNTIYF; DNA: TGTGCCAGCAGCCCCCAAGGACAGACCTCTGGAAACACCATATATTTT
size: -; D: -; J: TRBJ1-1; V: TRBV15; CDR3: CATSRDYRDTEAFF; DNA: TGTGCCACCAGCAGAGATTACAGGGACACTGAAGCTTTCTTT
size: -; D: TRBD1; J: TRBJ2-3; V: TRBV7-6; CDR3: CATTLGTGTTDTQYF; DNA: TGTGCCACCACCCTCGGGACAGGGACCACAGATACGCAGTATTTT
size: -; D: -; J: TRBJ2-2; V: TRBV14; CDR3: CASSRLAGELFF; DNA: TGTGCCAGCAGCCGTTTAGCCGGGGAGCTGTTTTTT
size: -; D: -; J: TRBJ1-5; V: TRBV10-2; CDR3: CASNRVGVQPQHF; DNA: TGCGCCAGCAACAGGGTAGGAGTTCAGCCCCAGCATTTT
size: -; D: -; J: TRBJ2-7; V: TRBV3-1/TRBV3-2; CDR3: CASSRATAGRGSYEQYF; DNA: TGTGCCAGCAGCCGAGCCACCGCCGGCAGGGGCTCCTACGAGCAGTACTTC
size: -; D: TRBD2; J: TRBJ2-7; V: TRBV4-2; CDR3: CASSHQATSGSYEQYF; DNA: TGTGCCAGCAGCCATCAAGCAACTAGCGGGTCCTACGAGCAGTACTTC
size: -; D: -; J: TRBJ1-2; V: TRBV7-8; CDR3: CASSLGGGNNYGYTF; DNA: TGTGCCAGCAGCTTAGGGGGAGGGAACAACTATGGCTACACCTTC
size: -; D: TRBD2; J: TRBJ2-1; V: TRBV24-1; CDR3: CATSDTTTSGPTYNEQFF; DNA: TGTGCCACCAGTGACACCACCACTAGCGGACCTACCTACAATGAGCAGTTCTTC
size: -; D: -; J: TRBJ1-1; V: TRBV7-9; CDR3: CASSGGMNTEAFF; DNA: TGTGCCAGCAGCGGAGGGATGAACACTGAAGCTTTCTTT
size: -; D: TRBD2; J: TRBJ2-3; V: TRBV28; CDR3: CASRLGLAFTDTQYF; DNA: TGTGCCAGCAGACTGGGACTAGCATTCACAGATACGCAGTATTTT
size: -; D: -; J: TRBJ2-4; V: TRBV7-2; CDR3: CASSPRPLAKNIQYF; DNA: TGTGCCAGCAGCCCTAGGCCCCTAGCCAAAAACATTCAGTACTTC
size: few; D: -; J: TRBJ1-2; V: TRBV10-3; CDR3: CAISDRGDYGYTF; DNA: TGTGCCATCAGTGATCGGGGGGACTATGGCTACACCTTC
size: -; D: -; J: TRBJ1-1; V: TRBV21-1; CDR3: CASRPDRTIPAFF; DNA: TGTGCCAGCAGACCCGACAGGACCATCCCAGCTTTCTTT
size: -; D: -; J: TRBJ2-2; V: TRBV7-9; CDR3: CASSTGTGELFF; DNA: TGTGCCAGCAGCACAGGCACCGGGGAGCTGTTTTTT
size: once; D: TRBD1; J: TRBJ2-7; V: TRBV28; CDR3: CASSFQKQGSYEQYF; DNA: TGTGCCAGCAGTTTCCAAAAACAGGGGTCCTACGAGCAGTACTTC
size: -; D: TRBD1; J: TRBJ2-5; V: TRBV2; CDR3: CASSEYPRTGSKQETQYF; DNA: TGTGCCAGCAGTGAATACCCTAGGACAGGGTCGAAGCAAGAGACCCAGTACTTC
size: -; D: -; J: TRBJ1-2; V: TRBV30; CDR3: CAWSALTGTSGYGYTF; DNA: TGTGCCTGGAGTGCACTCACCGGGACAAGTGGCTATGGCTACACCTTC
size: -; D: -; J: TRBJ2-5; V: TRBV5-1; CDR3: CASSRMAQETQYF; DNA: TGCGCCAGCAGCAGAATGGCTCAAGAGACCCAGTACTTC
size: once; D: TRBD2; J: TRBJ2-4; V: TRBV28; CDR3: CASSWVLAGGAKNIQYF; DNA: TGTGCCAGCAGTTGGGTTCTAGCGGGAGGGGCCAAAAACATTCAGTACTTC